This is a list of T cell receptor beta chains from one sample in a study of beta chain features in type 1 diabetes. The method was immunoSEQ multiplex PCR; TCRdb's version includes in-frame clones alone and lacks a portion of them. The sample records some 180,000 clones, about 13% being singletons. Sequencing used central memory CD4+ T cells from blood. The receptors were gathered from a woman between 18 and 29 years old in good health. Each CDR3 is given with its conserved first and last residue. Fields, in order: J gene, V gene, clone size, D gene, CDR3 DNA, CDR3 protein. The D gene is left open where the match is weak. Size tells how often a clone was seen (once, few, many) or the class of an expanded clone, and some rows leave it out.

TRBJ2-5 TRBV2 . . TGTGCCAGCAGTGGGGCGCCAGAGACCCAGTACTTC CASSGAPETQYF
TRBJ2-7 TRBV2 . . TGTGCCAGCAGTGCTAGACAGATTTGGGAGCAGTACTTC CASSARQIWEQYF
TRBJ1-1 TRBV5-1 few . TGCGCCAGCAGCGGAACACCGGGATACACTGAAGCTTTCTTT CASSGTPGYTEAFF
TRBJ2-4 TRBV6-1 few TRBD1 TGTGCCAGCGCTCGACAGGGAAACATTCAGTACTTC CASARQGNIQYF
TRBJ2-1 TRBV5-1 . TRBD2 TGCGCCAGCAGGGTTGGGACTAGGACCTACAATGAGCAGTTCTTC CASRVGTRTYNEQFF
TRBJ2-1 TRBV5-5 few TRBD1 TGTGCCAGCAGCCCGACAGGGTCTTTCTCCAATGAGCAGTTCTTC CASSPTGSFSNEQFF
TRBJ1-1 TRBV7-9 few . TGTGCCAGCAGCCAAGCTGGGAGGAACACTGAAGCTTTCTTT CASSQAGRNTEAFF
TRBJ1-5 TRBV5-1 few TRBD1 TGCGCCAGCAGCGTGGGGACAGCATTTAATCAGCCCCAGCATTTT CASSVGTAFNQPQHF
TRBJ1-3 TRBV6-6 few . TGTGCCAGCAGTTTCCCAGGGAATAATGGAAACACCATATATTTT CASSFPGNNGNTIYF
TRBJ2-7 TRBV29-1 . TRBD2 TGCAGCGTTGGGACTAGCGGGAGGTTCGGCGAGCAGTACTTC CSVGTSGRFGEQYF
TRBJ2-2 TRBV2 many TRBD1 TGTGCCAGTAGAAAACAGGGGGCGCGGACCGGGGAGCTGTTTTTT CASRKQGARTGELFF
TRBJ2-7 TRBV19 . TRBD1 TGTGCCAGTAGTCTGTGGGACAGCCCCTACGAGCAGTACTTC CASSLWDSPYEQYF
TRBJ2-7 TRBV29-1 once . TGCAGCGTTGTGTTCGAGGGAGGCTGGTCGGGCGAGCAGTACTTC CSVVFEGGWSGEQYF
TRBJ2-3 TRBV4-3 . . TGCGCCAGCAGCCCTGGGGGGACAGATACGCAGTATTTT CASSPGGTDTQYF
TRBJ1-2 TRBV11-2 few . TGTGCCAGCAGCATGGACAGCTACTATGGCTACACCTTC CASSMDSYYGYTF
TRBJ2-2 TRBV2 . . TGTGCCAGCAGGGGCCGGAGCAGGGGCACCGGGGAGCTGTTTTTT CASRGRSRGTGELFF
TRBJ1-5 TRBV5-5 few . TGTGCCAGCAGCCATGGGGGCTCCCCACAGCCCCAGCATTTT CASSHGGSPQPQHF
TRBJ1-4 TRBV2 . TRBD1 TGTGCCAGCACCGGGGACAGCGAAAAACTGTTTTTT CASTGDSEKLFF
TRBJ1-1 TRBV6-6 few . TGTGCCAGCACTCGTCAAGGGGACACTGAAGCTTTCTTT CASTRQGDTEAFF
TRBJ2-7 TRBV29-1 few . TGCAGCGTTACAGCCTCCTTAGGGGACGAGCAGTACTTC CSVTASLGDEQYF
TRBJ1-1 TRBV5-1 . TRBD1 TGCGCCAGCAGCCCGGGGACAGGGGTACGGTTGAACACTGAAGCTTTCTTT CASSPGTGVRLNTEAFF
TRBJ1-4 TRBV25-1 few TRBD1 TGTGCCAGCAGGGGTGCGGGACAGGGGCAGAATGAAAAACTGTTTTTT CASRGAGQGQNEKLFF
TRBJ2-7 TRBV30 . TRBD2 TGTGCCTGGAGCTCTCGGCGGGAGGGTTTGTACGAGCAGTACTTC CAWSSRREGLYEQYF
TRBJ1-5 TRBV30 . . TGTGCCTGGAGGGGGGGGGTTAATCAGCCCCAGCATTTT CAWRGGVNQPQHF